Shown below are 8 T cell receptor beta chains from a single sample sequenced in a study of cytomegalovirus exposure and HLA in healthy donors. The PCR employed 60 Vbeta primers together with 13 Jbeta primers. Only in-frame clones appear in the TCRdb table, and some are missing; sequencing was by immunoSEQ multiplex PCR. The data hold about 120,000 clones, with 60% to 85% observed a single time. Sequenced sample: PBMCs. Every receptor here comes from a woman younger than 45 in good health and CMV-seronegative.

The V and J genes are TRBV28 and TRBJ2-2, with D possibly TRBD2 on 6 matching bases. V dropped 5 bases and J dropped 4 bases, with 17 bases sitting between them. Per germline, CDR1 MDHEN and CDR2 SYDVKM. This CDR3 comprises 16 residues. Here the CDR3 reads CASSQSGSPATGELFF. The CDR3 region has the DNA TGTGCCAGCAGTCAATCCGGGAGCCCCGCCACCGGGGAGCTGTTTTTT. Variable domain in full (rest from reference TRBV28 and TRBJ2-2): DVKVTQSSRYLVKRTGEKVFLECVQDMDHENMFWYRQDPGLGLRLIYFSYDVKMKEKGDIPEGYSVSREKKERFSLILESASTNQTSMYLCASSQSGSPATGELFFGEGSRLTVL.

This chain connects TRBV13 to TRBJ2-7; 14 nucleotides align to TRBD2. The CDR3 spans 16 residues. Trimming took 3 bases from V and 1 from J; bases not matched to a gene: 2. Germline CDR1 PRHDT, CDR2 FYEKMQ (reference sequence). The CDR3 is CASSLGLAGESYEQYF. CDR3 in DNA: TGTGCCAGCAGCTTGGGACTAGCGGGGGAGTCCTACGAGCAGTACTTC.

The chain joins TRBV23-1 to TRBJ1-2; 10 nucleotides line up with TRBD1. TRBV23-1 is an ORF; its function is uncertain. The length of the CDR3 is 12 residues. V shed 6 bases and J 8 bases; nucleotides not matched to a gene: 3. As DNA, the CDR3 is TGCGCCAGCAGAGGGACAGGGGAGGGCTACACCTTC. It is translated as CASRGTGEGYTF.

The chain employs TRBV9 and TRBJ2-7; TRBD2 matches 8 bases. This CDR3 comprises 15 residues. CDR1 is SGDLS and CDR2 is YYNGEE in the germline V gene. J lost 2 bases, V lost 0 bases, and 4 bases had no gene match. The CDR3: CASSVDSGETYEQYF. The CDR3 DNA reads TGTGCCAGCAGCGTAGATAGCGGGGAGACCTACGAGCAGTACTTC. The whole variable domain, remainder taken from reference TRBV9 and TRBJ2-7, is DSGVTQTPKHLITATGQRVTLRCSPRSGDLSVYWYQQSLDQGLQFLIQYYNGEERAKGNILERFSAQQFPDLHSELNLSSLELGDSALYFCASSVDSGETYEQYFGPGTRLTVT.

The sample holds one count of this clone. V usage is TRBV6-5 and J usage is TRBJ2-7, with 9 bases identical to TRBD1. Germline CDR1 and CDR2: MNHEY and SVGAGI. The CDR3 extends over 14 amino acids. With V trimmed by 2 bases and J by 4 bases, 3 bases remained unmatched. The CDR3 DNA reads TGTGCCAGCAGTTACCGACAGGGGGTATACGAGCAGTACTTC. Its protein is CASSYRQGVYEQYF.

The chain links TRBV28 to TRBJ2-7, with TRBD2 matching 14 bases. CDR1 is MDHEN, CDR2 SYDVKM, per germline. Germline trimming cut 9 bases from V and 3 bases from J; bases unmatched to any gene: 4. This CDR3 spans 14 amino acids. The CDR3 DNA sequence: TGTGCCAGTCTCGGGACTAGCGGGAGCTACGAGCAGTACTTC. Encoded protein: CASLGTSGSYEQYF.

The gene calls are TRBV30 and TRBJ1-2, with 10 bases aligning to TRBD1. Germline CDR1 and CDR2: GTSNPN and SVGIG (reference sequence). The CDR3 is made up of 14 amino acids. The V gene end was trimmed by 4 bases and the J gene end by 3 bases; junction bases not matched to a gene: 5. The CDR3 region is CAWTSGTGDYGYTF. For the CDR3, the DNA is TGTGCCTGGACCTCCGGGACAGGGGACTATGGCTACACCTTC.

V gene TRBV7-2 combines with J gene TRBJ1-1; weak D call: TRBD1 (5 bases). The CDR3 has 15 amino acids. Trimming cost V 0 bases and J 11 bases, with 19 bases left between them. Germline V gives CDR1 SGHTA, CDR2 FQGNSA. The CDR3 coding sequence is TGTGCCAGCAGCTTAGCGGTACAGGACGCGGCCTGGGCTTTCTTT. Translation gives CASSLAVQDAAWAFF.